These T cell receptor beta chains were read from a single sample in a study of blood T cells in healthy people across ages. TCRdb passed the 5' RACE reads through MiXCR, listing each CDR3 protein once. The table shows 1.5 million to 2 million distinct CDR3 sequences, with over 25% occurring only once. Sequencing input: blood. Source of these receptors: a woman aged 30 to 39 in good health. The CDR3 runs from the conserved cysteine through the conserved F or W. The D gene is left open where the match is weak. Clone size is stated in some rows and not others, as once, few, many or a class when expanded.

TRBJ1-2	-	TRBV19	-	TGTGCTACTCTCGGGAGGGTACGGAGTGGCTGCACCTTC	CATLGRVRSGCTF
TRBJ1-2	-	TRBV6-6	many	TGTGCCAGCAGTTACTCCTCCGCGGCAGGGGAGTATGGCTACACCTTC	CASSYSSAAGEYGYTF
TRBJ2-4	-	TRBV11-3	-	TGTGCCATCAGCTTAGATGAACAGGAGCAGTACTTC	CAISLDEQEQYF
TRBJ2-5	-	TRBV7-2	-	TGTGCCAGCAGCTCCCGGGGGGCAGAGATCCAGTACTTC	CASSSRGAEIQYF
TRBJ2-2	-	TRBV9	-	TGTGCCAGCAGCGTATATGGCGGGGAGCGGTTTTTT	CASSVYGGERFF
TRBJ2-3	TRBD1	TRBV6-2/TRBV6-3	-	TGTGCCAGCAGTTTTCCGAGACAGGGGGACGCAGATACGCAGTATTTT	CASSFPRQGDADTQYF
TRBJ2-1	TRBD2	TRBV7-2	many	TGTGCCAGCAGTTTGGGAGCGGGAGGGCCCAATGAGCAGTTCTTC	CASSLGAGGPNEQFF
TRBJ2-3	TRBD1	TRBV20-1	-	TGCAGTGCTGGGGACAGTTCTAGCACAGATACGCAGTATTTT	CSAGDSSSTDTQYF
TRBJ1-6	TRBD1	TRBV5-6	few	TGTGCCAGTGGACAGGGGAACTATAATTCACCCCTCCACTTT	CASGQGNYNSPLHF
TRBJ2-6	-	TRBV5-1	-	TGCGCCAGCAGCTTGGACGGCGCACCCTCTGGGGCCAACGTCCTGACTTTC	CASSLDGAPSGANVLTF
TRBJ2-2	-	TRBV7-2	-	TGTGCCAGCAGCTTACTTACCATGGGGGAGCTGTTTTTT	CASSLLTMGELFF
TRBJ2-1	TRBD2	TRBV20-1	-	TGCAGTGCTGGGGGAGCGGGGATAACCTACAATGAGCAGTTCTTC	CSAGGAGITYNEQFF
TRBJ2-5	-	TRBV5-1	many	TGCGCCAGCAGCAAGGAGGGGGTGAAGACCCAGTACTTC	CASSKEGVKTQYF
TRBJ1-1	-	TRBV5-1	-	TGCGCCAGCAGCTGCGCCGAGGCGAACACTGAAGCTTTCTTT	CASSCAEANTEAFF
TRBJ2-5	-	TRBV5-6	-	TGTGCCAGCAGCCAAGCGGACAGCCAAGAGACCCAGTACTTC	CASSQADSQETQYF
TRBJ1-2	TRBD1	TRBV12-3/TRBV12-4	many	TGTGCCAGCAGTGAGGGGGCAATAAACTATGGCTACACCTTC	CASSEGAINYGYTF
TRBJ2-7	-	TRBV4-1	-	TGCGCCAGCAGCCCCTATGAGGGGTCTCCTCTCGAGCAGTACTTC	CASSPYEGSPLEQYF
TRBJ2-3	-	TRBV7-2	few	TGTGCCAGCAGCTTTGAGGCAGCCGCGCAGTATTTT	CASSFEAAAQYF
TRBJ2-5	TRBD1	TRBV20-1	-	TGCAGTGCGGGGACAGGCTCGTCTTTGACCCAGTACTTC	CSAGTGSSLTQYF
TRBJ2-1	TRBD2	TRBV7-2	many	TGTGCCAGCAGCTTAACGGCGGGGGGGCGGGATGAGCAGTTCTTC	CASSLTAGGRDEQFF
TRBJ1-4	-	TRBV4-1	-	TGCGCCAGCAGCCAAGATTCGTATTGGGGTAGAGAAAAACTGTTTTTT	CASSQDSYWGREKLFF
TRBJ2-1	TRBD2	TRBV9	-	TGTGCCAGCAGCGTAGCTAGCGGGGCACGTGAGCAGTTCTTC	CASSVASGAREQFF
TRBJ2-7	-	TRBV3-1	many	TGTGCCAGCAGCCAAGTATCCGGTTCCTACGAGCAGTACTTC	CASSQVSGSYEQYF
TRBJ1-6	-	TRBV7-3	few	TGTGCCAGCAGCTTAAAGGGGGTAGATTCACCCCTCCACTTT	CASSLKGVDSPLHF
TRBJ2-1	-	TRBV12-5	many	TGTGCTAGTGGTTTGCCTAGCAATGAGCAGTTCTTC	CASGLPSNEQFF
TRBJ2-5	-	TRBV15	few	TGTGCCACCAGCAGAGACCGGACGGGGGCGGGGACCCAGTACTTC	CATSRDRTGAGTQYF
TRBJ2-1	TRBD2	TRBV2	-	TGTGCCAGCAGTGTTCCGGGGGGGTTGGATGAGCGGTTCTTC	CASSVPGGLDERFF
TRBJ1-1	-	TRBV25-1	-	TGTGCCAGCAGTGAGCTAGAAAGGCCGAACACTGAAGCTTTCTTT	CASSELERPNTEAFF
TRBJ2-1	-	TRBV15	-	TGTGCCACCAGCACCTACACGGCGAGGCCTGACAATGAGCAGTTCTTC	CATSTYTARPDNEQFF
TRBJ2-7	-	TRBV12-3/TRBV12-4	many	TGTGCCAGCAGTTTAGTATCAGTAGGCGAGCAGTACTTC	CASSLVSVGEQYF
TRBJ1-5	-	TRBV20-1	-	TGCAGTGCTAGTACTAGAAACAATCAGCCCCAGCATTTT	CSASTRNNQPQHF
TRBJ1-5	-	TRBV12-3/TRBV12-4	-	TGTGCCAGCAGCTCTTCCTTGAGCAATCAGCCCCAGCATTTT	CASSSSLSNQPQHF
TRBJ2-1	-	TRBV7-2	many	TGTGCCAGCACGCAGCACCTTTACAATGAGCAGTTCTTC	CASTQHLYNEQFF
TRBJ1-5	-	TRBV30	once	TGTGCCTGGAGTGTGGCAGGGGATCAGCCCCAGCATTTT	CAWSVAGDQPQHF
TRBJ2-1	-	TRBV5-1	many	TGCGCCAGCAGCTCCGTCCGGGGCAACAATGAGCAGTTCTTC	CASSSVRGNNEQFF